This T cell receptor (beta chain) was profiled in a study of blood T cell repertoires in COVID-19. Original analysis: Reference gene primer amplification yielded estimated nucleated cell counts. The repertoire was sequenced with immunoSEQ multiplex PCR; TCRdb's copy has only in-frame clones and lacks some. The V and J calls and the clone size are those of that table, but D and trimming were determined from the DNA. The sample contains approximately 76,000 clones, less than 90% of which appear only once. The CDR3 spans 15 residues. V dropped 5 bases and J dropped 4; count of bases not matched to a gene: 7. Germline V lookup: CDR1 SGHTA, CDR2 FQGTGA.

The chain recombines TRBV7-3 with TRBJ2-1; 8 bases match TRBD1. The receptor was isolated from an older man in a cohort sampled during active COVID-19. The sample was peripheral blood. CDR3 nucleotide sequence: TGTGCCAGCAGCCCAGACAGGGGAGAATACAATGAGCAGTTCTTC. The encoded protein is CASSPDRGEYNEQFF. The complete variable domain, with remaining parts taken from reference TRBV7-3 and TRBJ2-1, reads GAGVSQTPSNKVTEKGKYVELRCDPISGHTALYWYRQSLGQGPEFLIYFQGTGAADDSGLPNDRFFAVRPEGSVSTLKIQRTERGDSAVYLCASSPDRGEYNEQFFGPGTRLTVL.